This T cell receptor beta chain emerged from a study of cytotoxic CD8 clonotypes in ibrutinib-treated CLL (dated by TCRdb to the early 2020s). Some background on the complete study: The cohort had about a dozen relapsed/refractory and more than 14 treatment-naive patients; 17 were IGHV unmutated. Cryopreserved peripheral blood mononuclear cells were collected at three points: before therapy, at response, and at either sustained remission or disease progression. Samples averaged around 280,000 productive templates and roughly 86,000 productive rearrangements. Response samples were obtained after a median of around eleven months of treatment, with a range of roughly 6 to 40 months. Of the approximately 87 people in the trial, approximately 28 had longitudinal samples available. Responses were partial in approximately 24 patients and complete in 2; after median around 66 months follow-up, about 14 stayed in remission and about 12 progressed. Patients were still on ibrutinib when every remission and progressive disease sample was collected.

This clone was recorded only once. Its antigen has not been determined. No base quality information exists; no much larger clone differs at one position. The time point label here, explained by the study, means: approximately eleven months on ibrutinib. For TCR beta library preparation, 1.5 to 2.5 micrograms of genomic DNA were extracted from the cryopreserved PBMCs. Longitudinal blood samples from CLL patients on ibrutinib monotherapy were analyzed using high-throughput TCR beta sequencing. The patients took part in an open-label, single-center phase 2 trial of ibrutinib monotherapy. The goal of deep resolution MiSeq sequencing was a depth between 1 in 1 million and 1 in 200,000 T cells, and coverage averaged 10x per clonotype. TCR beta libraries were generated with the immunoSEQ hsTCRB Kit. Turning to the authors' computational methods: ImmunoSEQ Data Assistant and ImmunoSEQ Analyzer were used for data analysis, and V, D and J genes were assigned according to IMGT definitions. Clonality, which ranges from 0 to 1, was calculated by subtracting the normalized Shannon entropy of productive rearrangement frequencies from one. Only overrepresented clonotypes making up at least 0.05% of the repertoire of each patient were included in the public clonotype analysis. Thirteen repertoires from age-matched healthy donors, obtained from immuneACCESS, served as clonality controls. TCRdb mirrors the immuneACCESS table, restricted to in-frame sequences. Some clones are absent from its copies; in checked studies, under half trace to an unresolved V gene, and the reason for the others is unknown. V, J and clone size derive from that table, while D and trimming were established from the DNA sequence. For this sample the table gives over 120,000 clones, of which about four fifths were detected only once. The biggest ten clones account for 9.5% to 15% of the sample.

Study-wide findings and limitations: Public clonotypes were rare and either shrank or stayed stable during treatment, and the rise in clonality at ibrutinib response reflected expansion of private clonotypes. Sustained-remission and progressing patients did not have matched sampling times, and lymph node repertoires were not examined. Clonality rose at ibrutinib response, remained stable during sustained remission, and dropped back toward baseline at progression. At baseline, clonality was higher than in age-matched healthy donors and showed a strong correlation with circulating CD8+ T-cell counts.

The V end gives up 4 bases and the J end 7 bases, leaving 12 bases in the junction not matched to a gene. For CDR1 and CDR2, the germline V gene lists MGHRA and YSYEKL. The CDR3, from cysteine to phenylalanine, totals 16 residues. CDR3 DNA only is kept here, 48 bases in frame from base 1. The sample consisted of PBMCs, taken after 12 months of ibrutinib treatment. This receptor was obtained from a human donor with chronic lymphocytic leukemia. The rearranged segments are TRBV4-1 and TRBJ1-4; the junction holds 7 bases that match TRBD1. The encoded CDR3 is CASSLRSGGGGEKLFF. The DNA sequence follows: TGCGCCAGCAGCCTTAGGTCAGGGGGAGGCGGTGAAAAACTGTTTTTT.